These 7 T cell receptor beta chains came from one sample sequenced in a study of spatial heterogeneity in lung cancer. As to time point: sample taken at primary tumor resection. No cell sorting; template was whole RNA from tumor, lung tissue or PBMC. A single record per CDR3 protein comes from TCRdb applying MiXCR to the 5' RACE reads. Of 30,000 to 45,000 distinct CDR3 sequences in the sample, around 7.5% were seen once. Sequenced here: PBMCs, sampled at surgery. These receptors came from a male donor with early-stage non-small cell lung cancer.

This clonotype turned up a few times. The junction departs from the called germline gene at one end, perhaps through a read error. This sequence joins TRBV7-7 and TRBJ2-7; 7 positions match TRBD1. There are 14 residues in the CDR3. CDR1 is SSHAT and CDR2 is FNYEAQ in the germline V gene (reference sequence). The CDR3 nucleotides are TGTGCTAGCAGTATTGGACAGGCCTCCTACGAGCAGTACTTC. Protein product: CASSIGQASYEQYF.

CDR3 nucleotides: TGTGCCAGCAGCTTGGCGGGGGGCGCCTCCAATGAGCAGTTCTTC. Its translation is CASSLAGGASNEQFF. The V call is TRBV5-6, the J call TRBJ2-1; tentative D call: TRBD2 (7 bases). The germline CDR1 and CDR2 sequences are SGHDT and YYEEEE. This CDR3 has 15 amino acids. V lost 0 bases and J lost 6, with 13 bases in between.

This clonotype was found a few times. This rearrangement joins TRBV5-1 to TRBJ2-5, with D perhaps TRBD2 (5 bases). The germline gives CDR1 SGHRS, CDR2 YFSETQ. The CDR3 extends over 12 amino acids. V was trimmed by 6 bases and J by 0 bases, leaving 6 bases between them. The CDR3 DNA reads TGCGCCAGCACCGGGGACCAAGAGACCCAGTACTTC. Residues: CASTGDQETQYF.

This clonotype has a handful of counts. The chain joins TRBV12-3 or TRBV12-4 to TRBJ2-1; 13 positions agree with TRBD2. There are 13 residues in the CDR3. V lost 6 bases to trimming and J lost 15 bases; unmatched junction nucleotides: 8. The CDR3 protein is CASRGTSGIAPFF. CDR3 sequence (DNA): TGTGCCAGCAGGGGGACTAGCGGGATCGCCCCGTTCTTC.

This clonotype was counted at least ten times. This chain joins TRBV20-1 and TRBJ2-3, with D unclear. The CDR3 consists of 15 residues. V was clipped by 6 bases and J by 0 bases, with 16 bases between them. CDR1 and CDR2 from the germline V gene are DFQATT and SNEGSKA (reference sequence). CDR3 region: CSATSAAASTDTQYF. Here the CDR3 DNA reads TGCAGTGCCACCTCCGCGGCAGCTAGCACAGATACGCAGTATTTT.

This clonotype has at least ten counts. The chain recombines TRBV7-3 with TRBJ1-2; TRBD1 aligns across 7 bases. The germline V gene encodes CDR1 SGHTA and CDR2 FQGTGA. With 5 bases clipped from V and 0 bases from J, the junction kept 9 bases outside the gene matches. This CDR3 has 16 residues. The CDR3 sequence: CASSPGGGMTNYGYTF. DNA of the CDR3: TGTGCCAGCAGCCCAGGAGGGGGCATGACTAACTATGGCTACACCTTC.

In its sample, this clonotype was seen many times. V is TRBV12-3 or TRBV12-4 and J is TRBJ1-4, with 10 bases that match TRBD1. The trim removed 3 bases at V and 8 bases at J, leaving 0 bases unmatched. The CDR3 totals 13 residues. The CDR3 DNA is TGTGCCAGCAGTTTGACAGGGGGCGAAAAACTGTTTTTT. Its translation: CASSLTGGEKLFF.